What follows are 10 T cell receptor beta chains derived from one specimen sequenced in a study of T cell repertoires in cytomegalovirus infection. TCRdb passed the reads through MiXCR, listing each CDR3 protein once. The data hold over 300,000 distinct CDR3 sequences, with about a sixth observed a single time. Sequencing was performed on PBMCs. The receptor source for this set is a human donor in good health (CMV status not recorded). Some clones in this sample may be carry-over from other donors' samples.

There are many counts of this clonotype. The chain combines TRBV20-1 with TRBJ1-6; 7 nucleotides line up with TRBD1. J gave up 7 bases and V 4 bases, and 13 bases lay outside the gene matches. The germline CDR1 and CDR2 sequences are DFQATT and SNEGSKA (reference sequence). The CDR3 runs 16 residues. CDR3 in DNA: TGCAGTGCTACAAAGGGGGGGACAGCGATAAATTCACCCCTCCACTTT. Amino acids: CSATKGGTAINSPLHF.

The chain is built from TRBV6-2 or TRBV6-3 and TRBJ2-2; 9 positions match TRBD1. With 4 bases clipped from V and 4 bases from J, the junction kept 4 bases outside the gene matches. Per germline, CDR1 MNHEY and CDR2 SVGEGT. CDR3 size: 15 residues. CDR3 amino acids: CASSFRTGATGELFF. For the CDR3, the DNA is TGTGCCAGCAGTTTTCGGACAGGGGCCACCGGGGAGCTGTTTTTT.

This clonotype was seen ten or more times. This chain uses TRBV19 with TRBJ2-5; 7 nucleotides match TRBD1. V lost 11 bases to trimming and J lost 1 base; unmatched junction nucleotides: 4. CDR3 length equals 12 residues. CDR1 and CDR2 (germline): LNHDA, SQIVND (reference sequence). CDR3 nucleotide sequence: TGTGCCGGCCGGGACAGCCAAGAGACCCAGTACTTC. It is translated as CAGRDSQETQYF. The full variable domain, completed using reference TRBV19 and TRBJ2-5, is DGGITQSPKYLFRKEGQNVTLSCEQNLNHDAMYWYRQDPGQGLRLIYYSQIVNDFQKGDIAEGYSVSREKKESFPLTVTSAQKNPTAFYLCAGRDSQETQYFGPGTRLLVL.

This clonotype occurred a few times. The rearrangement joins TRBV7-2 to TRBJ2-1, with TRBD2 identical over 8 bases. V was pared by 7 bases and J by 4 bases, with 12 bases of the junction left unmatched. CDR1 and CDR2 (germline): SGHTA, FQGNSA. The CDR3 totals 16 residues. Here the CDR3 DNA reads TGTGCCAGCACCGAATTCGGGGGGGGGGTTTACAATGAGCAGTTCTTC. Its translation: CASTEFGGGVYNEQFF.

The chain couples TRBV27 to TRBJ2-7, with D possibly TRBD2 on 5 matching bases. CDR3 length: 12 residues. Per the germline V gene, CDR1 is MNHEY and CDR2 is SMNVEV (reference sequence). Trimming removed 7 bases from V and 6 bases from J, with 13 bases in between. The CDR3 DNA is TGTGCCAGCATTCCCGGGATCTCCGAGCAGTACTTC. This sequence encodes CASIPGISEQYF.

This clonotype has at least ten counts. The chain links TRBV6-1 to TRBJ2-6; perhaps TRBD1 as D (5 bases). This CDR3 spans 16 amino acids. V was pared by 6 bases and J by 0 bases, with 12 bases between. CDR1 and CDR2 (germline): MNHNS, SASEGT. The CDR3 nucleotides read TGTGCCAGCAGAAACCCCCAGGGCTCTGGGGCCAACGTCCTGACTTTC. Translating it yields CASRNPQGSGANVLTF.

This chain uses TRBV20-1 with TRBJ2-3, with a possible D match to TRBD2 (7 bases). Trimming stripped 1 base from V and 2 bases from J, with 16 bases between. Per the germline V gene, CDR1 is DFQATT and CDR2 is SNEGSKA (reference sequence). The CDR3 is made up of 16 amino acids. In DNA form, the CDR3 reads TGCAGTGCTAGAGTTGCGGGGGCGCGTCTCACAGATACGCAGTATTTT. Amino acids: CSARVAGARLTDTQYF.

Ten or more counts support this clonotype. The rearrangement links TRBV12-3 or TRBV12-4 to TRBJ1-5, with a tentative D call TRBD1 (5 bases). The CDR3 consists of 14 residues. The V and J ends lost 6 bases and 3 bases respectively, with 12 bases between them. The CDR3 DNA follows: TGTGCCAGCAGGACGGGGCTAGCCAATCAGCCCCAGCATTTT. Amino acids: CASRTGLANQPQHF.

The rearrangement joins TRBV10-3 to TRBJ2-1, with D perhaps matching TRBD2 (6 bases). This CDR3 is built from 15 residues. Between the trimmed V and J ends, which lost 4 bases and 7 bases, there was a span of 17 bases. Germline V gene data show CDR1 as ENHRY and CDR2 as SYGVKD. CDR3 region: CAISAGLTEWNEQFF. DNA of the CDR3: TGTGCCATCAGTGCGGGACTTACAGAATGGAATGAGCAGTTCTTC.

J is TRBJ2-3 and V is TRBV19, with D unresolved. Looked up from germline, CDR1 is LNHDA and CDR2 is SQIVND (reference sequence). V was pared by 9 bases and J by 4 bases, with 5 bases between. The CDR3 is made up of 10 amino acids. The CDR3 region has the DNA TGTGCCAGCTCATCAGATACGCAGTATTTT. Translated, it gives CASSSDTQYF.